Below, one T cell receptor (beta chain) is given with its context. This entry is derived from a study of control samples from healthy donors and cancer patients. The germline V gene has CDR1 LNHDA and CDR2 SQIVND (reference sequence). This CDR3 has 12 residues. Between the trimmed V and J ends, which lost 7 bases and 6 bases, there was a span of 12 bases. Sequenced by immunoSEQ multiplex PCR; TCRdb stores in-frame clones only, minus some. The sample includes about 170,000 clones, about 93% seen only once; the top ten take roughly 3.9%. The source is a woman aged 55-70 years in good health. The sequenced material came from blood. The chain uses TRBV19 and TRBJ1-1; D gene ambiguous. The CDR3 DNA reads TGTGCCAGTACCCAAAATACAGCTGAAGCTTTCTTT. It codes for CASTQNTAEAFF.